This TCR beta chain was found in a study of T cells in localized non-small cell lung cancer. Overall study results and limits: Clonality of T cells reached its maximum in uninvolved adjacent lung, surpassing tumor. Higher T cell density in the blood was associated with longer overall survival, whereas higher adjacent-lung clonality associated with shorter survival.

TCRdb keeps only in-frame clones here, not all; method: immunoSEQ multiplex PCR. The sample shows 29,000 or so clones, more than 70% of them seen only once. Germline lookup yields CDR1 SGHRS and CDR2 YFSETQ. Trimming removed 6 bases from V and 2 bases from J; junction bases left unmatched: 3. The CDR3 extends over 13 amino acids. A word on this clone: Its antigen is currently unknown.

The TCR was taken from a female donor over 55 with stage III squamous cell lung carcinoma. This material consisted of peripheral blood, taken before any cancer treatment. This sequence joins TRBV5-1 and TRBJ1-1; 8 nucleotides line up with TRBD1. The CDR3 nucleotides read TGCGCCAGCACCACAGGGGGTAACACTGAAGCTTTCTTT. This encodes CASTTGGNTEAFF.